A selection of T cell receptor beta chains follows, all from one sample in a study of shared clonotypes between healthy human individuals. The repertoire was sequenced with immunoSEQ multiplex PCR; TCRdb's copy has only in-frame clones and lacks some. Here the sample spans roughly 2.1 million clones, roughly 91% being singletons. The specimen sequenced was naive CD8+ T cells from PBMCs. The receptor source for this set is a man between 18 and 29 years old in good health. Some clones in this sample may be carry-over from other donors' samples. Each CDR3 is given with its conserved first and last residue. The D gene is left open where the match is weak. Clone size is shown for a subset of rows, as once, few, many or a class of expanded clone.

CDR3 DNA: TGTGCCAGTAGTATCCCAGATAACACCAACACTGAAGCTTTCTTT; CDR3 protein: CASSIPDNTNTEAFF; V gene: TRBV19; J gene: TRBJ1-1; clone size: -; D gene: -
CDR3 DNA: TGTGCCAGTAGTATCAGGGGGTCCCGCGTTCAGTATTTT; CDR3 protein: CASSIRGSRVQYF; V gene: TRBV19; J gene: TRBJ2-3; clone size: -; D gene: TRBD1
CDR3 DNA: TGTGCCAGCAGTGAGCGACAGGGAAGCTACAATGAGCAGTTCTTC; CDR3 protein: CASSERQGSYNEQFF; V gene: TRBV2; J gene: TRBJ2-1; clone size: -; D gene: TRBD1
CDR3 DNA: TGTGCCAGCAGGTTTTCCGGGGGCTCCTACGAGCAGTACTTC; CDR3 protein: CASRFSGGSYEQYF; V gene: TRBV19; J gene: TRBJ2-7; clone size: -; D gene: -
CDR3 DNA: TGTGCCAGCAGCTTAAGTACCTACGAGCAGTACTTC; CDR3 protein: CASSLSTYEQYF; V gene: TRBV11-2; J gene: TRBJ2-7; clone size: -; D gene: -
CDR3 DNA: TGTGCCAGTAGTATAAGACCCCCTTGGGGGGCCAATGGCTACACCTTC; CDR3 protein: CASSIRPPWGANGYTF; V gene: TRBV19; J gene: TRBJ1-2; clone size: once; D gene: -
CDR3 DNA: TGTGCCACCGGACCCGGACAGGGCCACGAGCAGTACTTC; CDR3 protein: CATGPGQGHEQYF; V gene: TRBV27; J gene: TRBJ2-7; clone size: -; D gene: TRBD1
CDR3 DNA: TGTGCCAGCAGCCCCGGGACAGTTACCGGGGAGCTGTTTTTT; CDR3 protein: CASSPGTVTGELFF; V gene: TRBV27; J gene: TRBJ2-2; clone size: -; D gene: TRBD1
CDR3 DNA: TGTGCCAGCAGTGAAGAGGGATTAACCTCCTACGAGCAGTACTTC; CDR3 protein: CASSEEGLTSYEQYF; V gene: TRBV6-1; J gene: TRBJ2-7; clone size: -; D gene: -
CDR3 DNA: TGCGCCAGCAGCTTGGCCCGGGATACGCAGTATTTT; CDR3 protein: CASSLARDTQYF; V gene: TRBV5-1; J gene: TRBJ2-3; clone size: -; D gene: -
CDR3 DNA: TGTGCCAGCAGCTCCGGGACAGGGGTGCCCGGGGAGCTGTTTTTT; CDR3 protein: CASSSGTGVPGELFF; V gene: TRBV6-4; J gene: TRBJ2-2; clone size: -; D gene: TRBD1
CDR3 DNA: TGTGCCAGCAGTTTATCCCCCGGGACAGGGGAGCGAGAGACCCAGTACTTC; CDR3 protein: CASSLSPGTGERETQYF; V gene: TRBV28; J gene: TRBJ2-5; clone size: -; D gene: TRBD1
CDR3 DNA: TGTGCCAGCAGCCTGACAGGGGGTAATCAGCCCCAGCATTTT; CDR3 protein: CASSLTGGNQPQHF; V gene: TRBV7-9; J gene: TRBJ1-5; clone size: -; D gene: TRBD1
CDR3 DNA: TGTGCCAGCAGCGTAGGGTCGAACGAAGCTTTCTTT; CDR3 protein: CASSVGSNEAFF; V gene: TRBV9; J gene: TRBJ1-1; clone size: -; D gene: -
CDR3 DNA: TGTGCCAGCAGTTTCTCACAGGGGGGCTACGAGCAGTACTTC; CDR3 protein: CASSFSQGGYEQYF; V gene: TRBV27; J gene: TRBJ2-7; clone size: -; D gene: TRBD1
CDR3 DNA: TGCGCCAGTGGACAGGGAGGGTTGTTAGGGACAGATACGCAGTATTTT; CDR3 protein: CASGQGGLLGTDTQYF; V gene: TRBV10-2; J gene: TRBJ2-3; clone size: -; D gene: -
CDR3 DNA: TGTGCCAGCAGCTTCGGGAACCTCTATACGCAGTATTTT; CDR3 protein: CASSFGNLYTQYF; V gene: TRBV7-3; J gene: TRBJ2-3; clone size: -; D gene: -
CDR3 DNA: TGTGCCAGCAGCCTGAGACCGGGAAACACTGAAGCTTTCTTT; CDR3 protein: CASSLRPGNTEAFF; V gene: TRBV5-5; J gene: TRBJ1-1; clone size: -; D gene: -
CDR3 DNA: TGTGCCAGCAGCCACTTAACGGAACAGGGAGAAAAACTGTTTTTT; CDR3 protein: CASSHLTEQGEKLFF; V gene: TRBV13; J gene: TRBJ1-4; clone size: few; D gene: -
CDR3 DNA: TGTGCCAGCAGTACAGGACATCAGCCCCAGCATTTT; CDR3 protein: CASSTGHQPQHF; V gene: TRBV6-1; J gene: TRBJ1-5; clone size: -; D gene: -
CDR3 DNA: TGCGCCAGCAGCTCTGGGCTAGCGGCGACCCCCTACGAGCAGTACTTC; CDR3 protein: CASSSGLAATPYEQYF; V gene: TRBV7-9; J gene: TRBJ2-7; clone size: once; D gene: TRBD2
CDR3 DNA: TGTGCCAGCAGTATATTACTAGCGGGAGGGCCTTACGAGCAGTACTTC; CDR3 protein: CASSILLAGGPYEQYF; V gene: TRBV27; J gene: TRBJ2-7; clone size: -; D gene: TRBD2
CDR3 DNA: TGTGCCAGCAGCTTAGGGGGAGACGCCATATATTTT; CDR3 protein: CASSLGGDAIYF; V gene: TRBV13; J gene: TRBJ1-3; clone size: -; D gene: -
CDR3 DNA: TGTGCCACCAGCAGTATACGGGACAGCCTGTACGAGCAGTACTTC; CDR3 protein: CATSSIRDSLYEQYF; V gene: TRBV15; J gene: TRBJ2-7; clone size: -; D gene: TRBD1